The next 4 T cell receptor beta chains were all read from a single sample in a study of cytomegalovirus exposure and HLA in healthy donors. The PCR made use of 60 Vbeta and 13 Jbeta primers. Clones were sequenced by immunoSEQ multiplex PCR, and TCRdb holds only the in-frame ones, with some missing. The data contain 150,000 to 200,000 clones, 77% of them singletons. The specimen sequenced was PBMCs. Receptor source: a woman aged 25 to 39 in good health and CMV-seronegative.

This chain connects TRBV30 to TRBJ1-1; weak D call: TRBD1 (6 bases). Germline V gene data show CDR1 as GTSNPN and CDR2 as SVGIG (reference sequence). This CDR3 is built from 13 residues. With 4 bases removed from V and 11 bases from J, the gap between germline ends came to 20 bases. The CDR3 nucleotides read TGTGCCTGGACTAAGGTGATGGGCCAGGGGGCTTTCTTT. Residues: CAWTKVMGQGAFF.

This chain joins TRBV6-1 and TRBJ2-2; 10 positions agree with TRBD2. V lost 3 bases and J lost 4; bases outside the gene matches: 5. CDR3 length: 16 residues. CDR1 and CDR2 from the germline V gene are MNHNS and SASEGT. CDR3 nucleotides: TGTGCCAGCAGTGACCCTAGCGGGAGTGGCACCGGGGAGCTGTTTTTT. It specifies CASSDPSGSGTGELFF.

This chain joins TRBV5-4 and TRBJ2-3, with 7 bases matching TRBD2. Germline V gene sequence: CDR1 SGHNT, CDR2 YYREEE (reference sequence). Trimming removed 4 bases from V and 0 bases from J; junction bases left unmatched: 8. The CDR3 sequence is 16 residues long. This CDR3 reads CASSPDSGLSTDTQYF. The DNA of the CDR3 is TGTGCCAGCAGCCCTGATAGCGGGCTAAGCACAGATACGCAGTATTTT.

V usage is TRBV19 and J usage is TRBJ2-1; TRBD1 aligns across 9 bases. V lost 6 bases and J lost 6; bases outside the gene matches: 3. The CDR3 is made up of 13 amino acids. Germline V gene lookup returns CDR1 LNHDA and CDR2 SQIVND (reference sequence). The CDR3 DNA follows: TGTGCCAGTAGGGGGACAGGGAGCAATGAGCAGTTCTTC. This sequence encodes CASRGTGSNEQFF.